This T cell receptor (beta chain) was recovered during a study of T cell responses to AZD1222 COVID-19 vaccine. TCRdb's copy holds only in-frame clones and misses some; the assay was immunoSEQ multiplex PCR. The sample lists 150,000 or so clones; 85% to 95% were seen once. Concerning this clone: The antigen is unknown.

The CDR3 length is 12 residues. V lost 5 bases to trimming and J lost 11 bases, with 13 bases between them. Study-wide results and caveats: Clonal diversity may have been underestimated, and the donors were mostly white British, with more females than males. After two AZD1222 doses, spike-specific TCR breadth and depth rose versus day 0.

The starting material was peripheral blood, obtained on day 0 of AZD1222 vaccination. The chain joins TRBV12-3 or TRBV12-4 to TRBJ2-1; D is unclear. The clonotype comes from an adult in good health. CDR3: CASSPFVWQQFF. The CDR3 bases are TGTGCCAGCAGTCCCTTTGTTTGGCAGCAGTTCTTC.